This entry concerns a single TCR beta chain. Its matching antigen is unknown. This record belongs to a study of cytomegalovirus exposure and HLA in healthy donors. The PCR had 60 Vbeta and 13 Jbeta primers. TCRdb keeps only in-frame clones here, not all; method: immunoSEQ multiplex PCR. The profile shows hundreds of thousands of clones, roughly 88% of them singletons. General study results and limits: In the analysis, some V segments, TRBV6-2 and TRBV6-3 included, were excluded as indistinguishable.

The V gene's germline CDR1 is SGHRS and CDR2 YFSETQ. The CDR3 totals 15 residues. Germline trimming cut 4 bases from V and 6 bases from J; bases unmatched to any gene: 7. Source material: PBMCs. This TCR was sampled from a boy between 2 and 15 years old in good health and CMV-seronegative. The V call is TRBV5-1, the J call TRBJ2-1; 10 bases are shared with TRBD1. The DNA for the CDR3 is TGCGCCAGCAGCCTGGAATGGACAGGGGGCAATGAGCAGTTCTTC. Residues: CASSLEWTGGNEQFF.